This is a list of T cell receptor beta chains from one sample in a study of regulatory dendritic cells for organ transplantation. Assay used: immunoSEQ multiplex PCR; TCRdb lists only in-frame clones, some missing. The table has under 50,000 clones, around nine tenths seen once; the top ten hold 0.095% to 0.14%. Material: naive CD8+ T cells from blood. These receptors were taken from a human donor in good health. The CDR3 runs from the conserved cysteine through the conserved F or W. A D gene is named only where the DNA matches it firmly. Size tells how often a clone was seen (once, few, many) or the class of an expanded clone, and some rows leave it out.

>TRBD2|TRBJ2-1|15|TRBV7-3|.
CASSLIAGLRNEQFF
TGTGCCAGCAGCTTAATAGCGGGTCTTAGGAATGAGCAGTTCTTC
>.|TRBJ2-2|17|TRBV15|.
CATSSQATGGNTGELFF
TGTGCCACCAGCAGTCAAGCTACGGGCGGGAACACCGGGGAGCTGTTTTTT
>.|TRBJ2-1|14|TRBV27|.
CASSLGASYNEQFF
TGTGCTTCAAGTTTGGGGGCTTCCTACAATGAGCAGTTCTTC
>.|TRBJ2-7|14|TRBV5-4|.
CASSLPEEPYEQYF
TGTGCCAGCAGCTTACCAGAGGAACCGTACGAGCAGTACTTC
>TRBD2|TRBJ2-3|17|TRBV7-3|.
CASSHGRPSGSGGTQYF
TGTGCCAGCAGCCACGGACGACCTAGCGGGAGTGGGGGTACGCAGTATTTT
>.|TRBJ2-7|15|TRBV28|once
CASSLGLGLRYEQYF
TGTGCCAGCAGTTTAGGTCTGGGACTTCGATACGAGCAGTACTTC
>TRBD2|TRBJ2-1|16|TRBV4-3|once
CASSQDWRGVLNEQFF
TGCGCCAGCAGCCAAGATTGGCGGGGGGTATTAAATGAGCAGTTCTTC
>TRBD1|TRBJ2-4|16|TRBV7-9|.
CASSFRTGTPGNIQYF
TGTGCCAGCAGCTTTCGGACAGGAACTCCTGGAAACATTCAGTACTTC
>.|TRBJ2-3|15|TRBV6-4|.
CASSEGDWSTDTQYF
TGTGCCAGCAGTGAAGGGGACTGGAGCACAGATACGCAGTATTTT
>.|TRBJ1-1|10|TRBV2|once
CASKGRWAFF
TGTGCCAGTAAAGGGAGATGGGCTTTCTTT
>TRBD1|TRBJ2-7|14|TRBV6-5|.
CASSTGQGAYEQYF
TGTGCCAGCAGTACCGGACAGGGGGCCTACGAGCAGTACTTC
>TRBD1|TRBJ1-1|19|TRBV19|.
CASSILQLFDRGVVAEAFF
TGTGCCAGTAGTATCCTCCAGCTATTCGACAGGGGGGTGGTCGCTGAAGCTTTCTTT
>.|TRBJ2-1|13|TRBV7-3|.
CASSLSYPNEQFF
TGTGCCAGCAGCTTATCCTACCCCAATGAGCAGTTCTTC
>.|TRBJ1-4|11|TRBV9|.
CASGGGEKLFF
TGTGCCAGCGGAGGTGGAGAAAAACTGTTTTTT
>.|TRBJ2-2|16|TRBV5-4|.
CASSHATDANTGELFF
TGTGCCAGCAGCCACGCTACGGACGCGAACACCGGGGAGCTGTTTTTT
>.|TRBJ2-2|16|TRBV11-2|once
CASSRGVGPVSGELFF
TGTGCCAGCAGCCGAGGAGTGGGGCCAGTGTCCGGGGAGCTGTTTTTT
>TRBD2|TRBJ2-1|14|TRBV7-8|.
CASSLAGGLNEQFF
TGTGCCAGCAGCTTAGCGGGAGGGCTGAATGAGCAGTTCTTC
>.|TRBJ2-1|18|TRBV18|.
CASSPPRLDSMIFNEQFF
TGTGCCAGCTCACCACCGCGGCTAGATAGTATGATTTTCAATGAGCAGTTCTTC
>.|TRBJ1-6|15|TRBV27|once
CASSGPGGNDSPLHF
TGTGCCAGCAGTGGACCCGGAGGAAACGATTCACCCCTCCACTTT
>TRBD2|TRBJ2-5|15|TRBV27|.
CASGYSGGRQETQYF
TGTGCCAGCGGGTATAGCGGGGGACGGCAAGAGACCCAGTACTTC
>.|TRBJ2-7|15|TRBV18|.
CASSPPVGDSYEQYF
TGTGCCAGCTCACCCCCCGTCGGTGATTCCTACGAGCAGTACTTC
>.|TRBJ2-2|15|TRBV14|.
CASSQGPTNTGELFF
TGTGCCAGCAGCCAAGGACCCACGAACACCGGGGAGCTGTTTTTT